These T cell receptor beta chains were read from a single sample in a study of shared clonotypes between healthy human individuals. The data were produced by immunoSEQ multiplex PCR, yet TCRdb's version contains in-frame clones alone and is incomplete. This table has millions of clones, 85% to 95% appearing once. Material for sequencing was naive CD4+ T cells sorted from blood. The receptors were gathered from a man aged 18 to 30 in good health. Both conserved end residues are part of each CDR3. The D gene is left open where the match is weak. Only part of the rows carry a size: once, few, many, or a class if the clone is expanded.

TRBJ1-4,.,.,TRBV29-1,CSVEGILILKNEKLFF,TGCAGCGTTGAAGGGATTCTCATACTGAAGAATGAAAAACTGTTTTTT
TRBJ2-4,TRBD1,.,TRBV10-1,CASSEPGQGVRVKNIQYF,TGCGCCAGCAGTGAGCCGGGACAGGGAGTTCGTGTCAAAAACATTCAGTACTTC
TRBJ2-6,.,.,TRBV29-1,CSVESSGANVLTF,TGCAGCGTTGAGAGCTCTGGGGCCAACGTCCTGACTTTC
TRBJ1-3,TRBD1,.,TRBV2,CASNVRDRATGNTIYF,TGTGCCAGCAACGTCAGGGACAGGGCTACTGGAAACACCATATATTTT
TRBJ2-6,.,.,TRBV19,CASSGGRASGANVLTF,TGTGCCAGTAGTGGAGGCAGGGCGTCTGGGGCCAACGTCCTGACTTTC
TRBJ2-3,TRBD2,.,TRBV11-2,CASSPRTSGTDTQYF,TGTGCCAGCAGCCCAAGGACTAGCGGCACAGATACGCAGTATTTT
TRBJ1-5,TRBD1,.,TRBV30,CAWSVPTRTGKGHQPQHF,TGTGCCTGGAGTGTACCCACCCGGACAGGAAAGGGCCATCAGCCCCAGCATTTT
TRBJ2-1,TRBD2,.,TRBV19,CASSRRPGTSGYNEQFF,TGTGCCAGTAGTCGACGTCCCGGGACTAGCGGGTACAATGAGCAGTTCTTC
TRBJ2-7,TRBD1,.,TRBV7-2,CASSSAGDRDSYEQYF,TGTGCCAGCAGCTCAGCAGGGGACAGGGACTCCTACGAGCAGTACTTC
TRBJ1-5,.,once,TRBV7-2,CASSLVEGVGQPQHF,TGTGCCAGCAGCTTAGTAGAGGGAGTTGGGCAGCCCCAGCATTTT
TRBJ2-1,.,.,TRBV7-9,CASSLGGRGGNKQFF,TGTGCCAGCAGCTTAGGAGGCCGAGGTGGGAATAAGCAGTTCTTC
TRBJ1-5,.,.,TRBV27,CASSLSGASNQPQHF,TGTGCCAGCAGTTTAAGTGGGGCCAGCAATCAGCCCCAGCATTTT
TRBJ2-1,.,.,TRBV19,CASSIFGSGSEQFF,TGTGCCAGTAGTATCTTTGGGTCCGGTAGTGAGCAGTTCTTC
TRBJ2-3,TRBD2,.,TRBV11-2,CASSLDPSGGGLDTQYF,TGTGCCAGCAGCTTAGATCCGAGCGGGGGGGGCCTAGATACGCAGTATTTT
TRBJ2-3,.,.,TRBV5-4,CASSRGGGRGADTQYF,TGTGCCAGCAGCCGTGGGGGGGGGCGAGGGGCAGATACGCAGTATTTT
TRBJ2-2,.,.,TRBV7-9,CASLVGGGVTGELFF,TGTGCCAGCCTTGTTGGGGGAGGAGTCACCGGGGAGCTGTTTTTT
TRBJ2-4,TRBD1,.,TRBV6-5,CASRNRGNIQYF,TGTGCCAGCAGGAACAGGGGAAACATTCAGTACTTC
TRBJ2-3,TRBD1,once,TRBV2,CASSGQGAMDTQYF,TGTGCCAGCAGTGGACAGGGGGCTATGGATACGCAGTATTTT
TRBJ1-1,.,.,TRBV28,CASSLGGGRNGEAFF,TGTGCCAGCAGTTTGGGGGGTGGGAGAAACGGTGAAGCTTTCTTT
TRBJ2-2,TRBD1,.,TRBV10-3,CAISESSGQGDGELFF,TGTGCCATCAGTGAGTCATCGGGACAGGGGGACGGGGAGCTGTTTTTT
TRBJ2-4,.,.,TRBV19,CASALGPPTKNIQYF,TGTGCCAGCGCACTCGGCCCTCCAACCAAAAACATTCAGTACTTC
TRBJ2-7,.,.,TRBV2,CASSDPVISYEQYF,TGTGCCAGCAGTGACCCGGTGATCTCCTACGAGCAGTACTTC
TRBJ2-3,TRBD2,.,TRBV2,CASSVNSGGPDTQYF,TGTGCCAGCAGTGTGAATAGCGGGGGGCCAGATACGCAGTATTTT
TRBJ1-6,.,.,TRBV6-5,CASSSTGMDSPLHF,TGTGCCAGCAGTTCCACAGGGATGGATTCACCCCTCCACTTT
TRBJ2-7,.,.,TRBV5-1,CASSLTGTYEQYF,TGCGCCAGCAGCTTGACTGGAACCTACGAGCAGTACTTC
TRBJ2-7,TRBD1,.,TRBV29-1,CSAGTGPYEQYF,TGCAGCGCCGGGACAGGGCCTTACGAGCAGTACTTC
TRBJ2-7,TRBD1,.,TRBV30,CAWSQGGTSYEQYF,TGTGCCTGGAGCCAAGGGGGCACATCCTACGAGCAGTACTTC
TRBJ2-5,.,.,TRBV18,CASSPQSGSLQETQYF,TGTGCCAGCTCCCCGCAGTCGGGGAGCCTCCAAGAGACCCAGTACTTC
TRBJ2-3,.,.,TRBV30,CAWSLDISYSTDTQYF,TGTGCCTGGAGCCTGGACATTTCCTATTCCACAGATACGCAGTATTTT
TRBJ1-1,.,.,TRBV9,CASSVAWLNTEAFF,TGTGCCAGCAGCGTAGCATGGTTGAACACTGAAGCTTTCTTT
TRBJ1-5,.,.,TRBV30,CAWSGGNQPQHF,TGTGCCTGGAGCGGGGGCAATCAGCCCCAGCATTTT
TRBJ1-4,.,.,TRBV12-5,CASGLPGKTNEKLFF,TGTGCTAGTGGTTTGCCCGGGAAAACTAATGAAAAACTGTTTTTT
TRBJ1-2,.,.,TRBV4-1,CASSQEQARSYTF,TGCGCCAGCAGCCAAGAACAGGCAAGGAGCTACACCTTC
TRBJ1-2,.,.,TRBV25-1,CASSEGTWIGYGYTF,TGTGCCAGCAGTGAAGGGACATGGATCGGGTATGGCTACACCTTC
TRBJ1-6,.,.,TRBV5-1,CASGDTGLNSPLHF,TGCGCCAGTGGGGACACAGGGTTGAATTCACCCCTCCACTTT
TRBJ2-7,.,.,TRBV11-2,CASSFLTSYEQYF,TGTGCCAGCAGCTTTTTGACTAGCTACGAGCAGTACTTC
TRBJ2-1,TRBD2,.,TRBV7-9,CASSFYGTSGPNEQFF,TGTGCCAGCAGCTTCTACGGGACTAGCGGACCCAATGAGCAGTTCTTC
TRBJ2-2,.,.,TRBV7-9,CASSLIGGSHTGELFF,TGTGCCAGCAGCTTAATTGGGGGTTCCCACACCGGGGAGCTGTTTTTT
TRBJ2-1,.,.,TRBV7-8,CASSRLGHNEQFF,TGTGCCAGCAGCCGGTTAGGCCACAATGAGCAGTTCTTC
TRBJ1-2,.,few,TRBV19,CASSRGPDLVYGYTF,TGTGCCAGTAGCAGAGGCCCCGATTTGGTCTATGGCTACACCTTC
TRBJ1-1,.,.,TRBV19,CASIMGGNTEAFF,TGTGCCAGTATTATGGGTGGGAACACTGAAGCTTTCTTT
TRBJ2-5,.,.,TRBV10-3,CAISESSFETQYF,TGTGCCATCAGTGAGTCTAGTTTTGAGACCCAGTACTTC
TRBJ2-2,.,.,TRBV2,CASRPDTVPGELFF,TGTGCCAGCAGGCCCGACACTGTACCGGGGGAGCTGTTTTTT
TRBJ1-2,.,.,TRBV9,CASSVGQDLYGYTF,TGTGCCAGCAGCGTAGGACAGGACCTCTATGGCTACACCTTC
TRBJ1-1,.,.,TRBV4-1,CASSLPGHGMNTEAFF,TGCGCCAGCAGCCTCCCCGGGCACGGCATGAACACTGAAGCTTTCTTT
TRBJ1-4,.,.,TRBV2,CASSDSGPNEKLFF,TGTGCCAGCAGTGACAGCGGTCCGAATGAAAAACTGTTTTTT
TRBJ2-7,TRBD2,.,TRBV11-1,CASSLQGGSYEQYF,TGTGCCAGCAGCCTCCAGGGAGGGTCCTACGAGCAGTACTTC
TRBJ1-2,.,.,TRBV28,CASSLVGGWGYTF,TGTGCCAGCAGTTTAGTTGGGGGGTGGGGCTACACCTTC
TRBJ1-6,.,.,TRBV7-9,CASSLDPTPNSPLHF,TGTGCCAGCAGCTTAGACCCGACGCCTAATTCACCCCTCCACTTT
TRBJ1-2,TRBD1,once,TRBV5-1,CASSLTTGTDGRGYTF,TGCGCCAGCAGCTTGACCACCGGGACAGATGGAAGAGGCTACACCTTC
TRBJ2-5,.,once,TRBV9,CASSVLGDSKETQYF,TGTGCCAGCAGCGTACTGGGGGACTCCAAAGAGACCCAGTACTTC
TRBJ1-4,.,.,TRBV9,CASSIGRGGWREEKLFF,TGTGCCAGCAGCATCGGCAGGGGCGGATGGAGAGAAGAAAAACTGTTTTTT
TRBJ2-1,TRBD2,.,TRBV27,CASSFRPGTIRVSYNEQFF,TGTGCCAGCAGTTTCCGTCCCGGGACTATACGAGTCTCCTACAATGAGCAGTTCTTC